This TCR beta chain stems from a study of cytomegalovirus exposure and HLA in healthy donors. Study-level results: As a later analysis revealed, the rate of TCR association differed by HLA locus, with DRB1 most and HLA-C fewest. Later on, a genetic analysis was performed. It linked a missense variant in DCLRE1C with V- and J-gene trimming of TCR beta. A later analysis reportedly identified an Asian-associated ancestry cluster as carrying fewer N-insertions than the approximately 670-donor mean.

The CDR3 covers 14 residues. Germline loops: CDR1 KGHSH, CDR2 LQKENI. V was cut by 1 base and J by 5 bases, with 11 bases left in between. PCR primers comprised 60 Vbeta and 13 Jbeta primers. Profiled with immunoSEQ multiplex PCR; TCRdb holds only in-frame clones, not every one. In the table there are 97,000 or so clones, roughly 10% of which are singletons. Points on this clone: The antigen is not known.

The genes are TRBV18 and TRBJ1-1; D is possibly TRBD1 (5 bases). Sequencing was done on a sample of PBMCs. The source is a man aged 50-59 years in good health and CMV-seropositive. The DNA for the CDR3 is TGTGCCAGCTCACCACGGGGCCCCGGGACTGAAGCTTTCTTT. Its protein is CASSPRGPGTEAFF.